The next 6 T cell receptor beta chains were all read from a single sample in a study of cytotoxic CD8 clonotypes in ibrutinib-treated CLL. Assay used: immunoSEQ multiplex PCR; TCRdb lists only in-frame clones, some missing. This sample carries 250,000 to 350,000 clones, roughly four fifths of them seen once, and the ten largest clones take about 5.3%. The sequencing used PBMCs, collected at disease progression, from a patient treated with ibrutinib. These receptors originate from a human donor with chronic lymphocytic leukemia.

This sequence joins TRBV27 and TRBJ2-7; 7 nucleotides match TRBD2. Germline values: CDR1 MNHEY, CDR2 SMNVEV (reference sequence). This CDR3 is built from 13 residues. J was trimmed by 6 bases and V by 4 bases; bases with no gene match: 6. CDR3 residues: CASSWRETGEQYF. Here the CDR3 DNA reads TGTGCCAGCAGTTGGCGGGAGACGGGCGAGCAGTACTTC.

The DNA for the CDR3 is TGCGCCAGCAGTGGGGCCCCGGGCCCAGCTTTCTTT. It translates to CASSGAPGPAFF. The chain employs TRBV10-1 and TRBJ1-1, with D hard to call. The CDR3 covers 12 residues. The germline gives CDR1 WNHNN, CDR2 SYGVQD (reference sequence). Trimming cost V 4 bases and J 10 bases, with 13 bases left between them.

This chain uses TRBV9 with TRBJ2-5; possibly TRBD1 or TRBD2 for D (6 bases each). Germline V gene lookup returns CDR1 SGDLS and CDR2 YYNGEE. Between the trimmed V and J ends, which lost 7 bases and 5 bases, there was a span of 21 bases. The CDR3 loop spans 15 amino acids. DNA of the CDR3: TGTGCCAGCTCAGGGGCGGACCTAGGGAGGGAGACCCAGTACTTC. Translation gives CASSGADLGRETQYF.

The chain joins TRBV5-4 to TRBJ2-2; D gene ambiguous. The CDR3 loop spans 14 amino acids. Germline-derived CDR1 and CDR2 are SGHNT and YYREEE (reference sequence). V was shortened by 4 bases and J by 2 bases, with 9 bases between the two germline ends. CDR3 in amino acids: CASSPVRNTGELFF. Written as DNA, the CDR3 is TGTGCCAGCAGCCCGGTTCGAAACACCGGGGAGCTGTTTTTT.

This rearrangement joins TRBV9 to TRBJ1-2; no reliable D call. Germline V gives CDR1 SGDLS, CDR2 YYNGEE. This CDR3 has 12 residues. V gave up 4 bases and J gave up 6 bases, with 10 bases separating them. The CDR3 coding sequence is TGTGCCAGCAGCAGGGTGTCGGATGGCTACACCTTC. Its translation: CASSRVSDGYTF.

The chain employs TRBV6-6 and TRBJ1-1, with D uncertain. CDR1 and CDR2 (germline): MNHNY, SVGAGI (reference sequence). V dropped 6 bases and J dropped 7 bases, with 9 bases sitting between them. The CDR3 runs 11 residues. The CDR3 reads CASRRQSEAFF. The CDR3 DNA reads TGTGCCAGCAGGAGGCAAAGTGAAGCTTTCTTT.